One TCR beta chain is described in this entry. Its antigen is not known. This sample is part of a study of T cells in narcolepsy. Study background: Healthy controls were enrolled alongside patients with narcolepsy type 1 or type 2.

V was pared by 4 bases and J by 3 bases, with 7 bases between. This CDR3 is built from 12 residues. CDR1 and CDR2 (germline): MDHEN, SYDVKM. Clones were read by immunoSEQ multiplex PCR, and TCRdb kept only the in-frame ones, dropping some. Seen here are tens of thousands of clones, about four fifths observed once, and the top ten hold approximately 1.3%. Findings and limits, study-wide: Comparing one patient's CSF and blood CD4+ clonotypes highlighted HCRT- and TRIB2-specific autoreactive clonotypes.

The sequence derives from a human donor with narcolepsy. Material for sequencing was CD45RA- memory CD4+ T cells from PBMCs. The chain carries TRBV28 and TRBJ2-7; no clear D. The CDR3 nucleotides are TGTGCCAGCAGTTCTACTAACTACGAGCAGTACTTC. Amino acids: CASSSTNYEQYF.